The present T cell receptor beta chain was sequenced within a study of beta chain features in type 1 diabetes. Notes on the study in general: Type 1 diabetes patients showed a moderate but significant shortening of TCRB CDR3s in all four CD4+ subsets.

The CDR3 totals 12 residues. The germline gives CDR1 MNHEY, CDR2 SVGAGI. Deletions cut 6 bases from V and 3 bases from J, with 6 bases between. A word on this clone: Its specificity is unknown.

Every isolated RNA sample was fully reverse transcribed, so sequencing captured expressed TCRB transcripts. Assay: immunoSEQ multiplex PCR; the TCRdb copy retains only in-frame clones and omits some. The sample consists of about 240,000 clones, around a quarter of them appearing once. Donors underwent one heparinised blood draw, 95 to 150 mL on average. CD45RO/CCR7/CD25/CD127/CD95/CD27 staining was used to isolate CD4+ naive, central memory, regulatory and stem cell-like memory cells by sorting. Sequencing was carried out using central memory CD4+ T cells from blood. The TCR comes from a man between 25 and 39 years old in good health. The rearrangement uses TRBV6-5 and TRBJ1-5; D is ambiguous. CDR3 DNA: TGTGCCAGCAGCCGGGACAATCAGCCCCAGCATTTT. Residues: CASSRDNQPQHF.